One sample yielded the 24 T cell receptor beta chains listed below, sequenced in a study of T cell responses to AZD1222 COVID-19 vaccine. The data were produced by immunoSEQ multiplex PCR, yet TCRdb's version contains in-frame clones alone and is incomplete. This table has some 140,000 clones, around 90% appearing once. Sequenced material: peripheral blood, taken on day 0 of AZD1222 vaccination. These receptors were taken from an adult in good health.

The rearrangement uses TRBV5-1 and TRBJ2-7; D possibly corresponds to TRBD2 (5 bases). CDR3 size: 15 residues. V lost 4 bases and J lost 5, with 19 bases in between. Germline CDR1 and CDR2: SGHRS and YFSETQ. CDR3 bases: TGCGCCAGCAGCATGGACGGGGTATCATTCGACGAGCAGTACTTC. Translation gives CASSMDGVSFDEQYF.

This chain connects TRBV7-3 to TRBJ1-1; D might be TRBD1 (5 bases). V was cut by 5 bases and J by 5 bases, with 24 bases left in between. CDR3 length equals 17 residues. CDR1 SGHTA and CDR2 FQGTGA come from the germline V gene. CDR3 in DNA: TGTGCCAGCAGCCTAAATTCCCTTGGGGTGGGGCAAACTGAAGCTTTCTTT. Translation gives CASSLNSLGVGQTEAFF.

CDR3 in DNA: TGTGCCTGGAGTGTGTGGACAGGGGCTTACCTGAGCTACGAGCAGTACTTC. It specifies CAWSVWTGAYLSYEQYF. The chain carries TRBV30 and TRBJ2-7, with 9 bases matching TRBD1. CDR1 and CDR2 from the germline V gene are GTSNPN and SVGIG (reference sequence). The ends lost 0 bases at V and 3 bases at J; junction bases unmatched: 12. The CDR3 is made up of 17 amino acids.

Here the CDR3 reads CASRTGRSTDTQYF. CDR3 nucleotides: TGTGCCAGTCGAACAGGGAGGAGCACAGATACGCAGTATTTT. The V gene is TRBV2, the J gene TRBJ2-3; D is tentatively TRBD1 or TRBD2 (6 bases each). Germline V CDR1 and CDR2: SNHLY, FYNNEI. This CDR3 contains 14 residues. Between the trimmed V and J ends, which lost 9 bases and 0 bases, there was a span of 13 bases.

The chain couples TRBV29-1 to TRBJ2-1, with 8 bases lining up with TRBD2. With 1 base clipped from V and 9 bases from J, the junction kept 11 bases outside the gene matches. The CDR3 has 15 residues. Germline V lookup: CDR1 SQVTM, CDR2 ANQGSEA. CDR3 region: CSVEVRAGLDSEQFF. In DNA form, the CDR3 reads TGCAGCGTTGAAGTCAGGGCGGGACTAGACAGTGAGCAGTTCTTC.

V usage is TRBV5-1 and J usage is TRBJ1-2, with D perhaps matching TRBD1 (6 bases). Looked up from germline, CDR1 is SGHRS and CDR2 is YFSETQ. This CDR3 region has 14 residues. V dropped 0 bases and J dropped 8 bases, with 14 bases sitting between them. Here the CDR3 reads CASSLALQGKGYTF. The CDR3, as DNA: TGCGCCAGCAGCTTGGCGTTACAGGGTAAGGGCTACACCTTC.

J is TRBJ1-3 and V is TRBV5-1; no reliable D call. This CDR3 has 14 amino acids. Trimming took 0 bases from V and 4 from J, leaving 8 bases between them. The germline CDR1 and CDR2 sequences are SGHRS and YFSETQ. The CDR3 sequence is CASSLEDSGNTIYF. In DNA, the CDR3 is TGCGCCAGCAGCTTGGAGGACTCCGGAAACACCATATATTTT.

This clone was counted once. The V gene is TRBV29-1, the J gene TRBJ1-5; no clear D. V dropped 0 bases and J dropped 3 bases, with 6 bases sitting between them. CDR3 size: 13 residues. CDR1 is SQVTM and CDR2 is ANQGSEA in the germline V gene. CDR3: CSVEEGNNQPQHF. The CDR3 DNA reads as TGCAGCGTTGAAGAAGGGAACAATCAGCCCCAGCATTTT.

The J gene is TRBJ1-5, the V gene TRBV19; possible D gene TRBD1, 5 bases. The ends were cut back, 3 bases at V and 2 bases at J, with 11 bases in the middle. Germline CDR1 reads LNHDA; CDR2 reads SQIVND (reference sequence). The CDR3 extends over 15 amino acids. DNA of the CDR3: TGTGCCAGTAGTATCAGCAGGGATGGCAATCAGCCCCAGCATTTT. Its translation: CASSISRDGNQPQHF. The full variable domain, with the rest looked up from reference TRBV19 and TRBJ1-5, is DGGITQSPKYLFRKEGQNVTLSCEQNLNHDAMYWYRQDPGQGLRLIYYSQIVNDFQKGDIAEGYSVSREKKESFPLTVTSAQKNPTAFYLCASSISRDGNQPQHFGDGTRLSIL.

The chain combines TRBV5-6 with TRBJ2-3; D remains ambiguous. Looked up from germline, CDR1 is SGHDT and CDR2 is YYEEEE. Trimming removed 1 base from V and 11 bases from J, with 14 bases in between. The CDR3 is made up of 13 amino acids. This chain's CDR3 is CASSLSVERWQYF. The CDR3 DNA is TGTGCCAGCAGCTTGTCGGTGGAAAGATGGCAGTATTTT.

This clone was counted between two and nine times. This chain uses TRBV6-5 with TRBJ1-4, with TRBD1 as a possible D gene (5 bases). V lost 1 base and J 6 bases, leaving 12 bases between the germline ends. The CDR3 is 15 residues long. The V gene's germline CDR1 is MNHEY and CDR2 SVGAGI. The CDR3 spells CASSYLGDSDEKLFF. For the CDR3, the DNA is TGTGCCAGCAGTTACTTAGGGGATTCGGATGAAAAACTGTTTTTT.

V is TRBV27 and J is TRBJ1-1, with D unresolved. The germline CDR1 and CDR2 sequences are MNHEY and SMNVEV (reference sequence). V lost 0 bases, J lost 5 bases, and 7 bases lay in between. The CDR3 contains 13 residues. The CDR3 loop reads CASSLSGRTEAFF. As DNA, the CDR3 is TGTGCCAGCAGTTTATCGGGGAGGACTGAAGCTTTCTTT.

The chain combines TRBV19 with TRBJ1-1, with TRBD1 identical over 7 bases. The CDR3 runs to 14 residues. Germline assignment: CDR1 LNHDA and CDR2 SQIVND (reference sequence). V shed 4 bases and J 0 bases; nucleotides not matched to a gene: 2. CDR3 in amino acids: CASSTRGMNTEAFF. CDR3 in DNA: TGTGCCAGTAGTACCAGGGGGATGAACACTGAAGCTTTCTTT.

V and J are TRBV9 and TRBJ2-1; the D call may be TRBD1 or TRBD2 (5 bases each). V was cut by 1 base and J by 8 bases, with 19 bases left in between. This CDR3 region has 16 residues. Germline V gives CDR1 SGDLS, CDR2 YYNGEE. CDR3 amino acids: CASSVYGDPMRDEQFF. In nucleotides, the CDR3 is TGTGCCAGCAGCGTATACGGGGACCCGATGCGGGATGAGCAGTTCTTC.

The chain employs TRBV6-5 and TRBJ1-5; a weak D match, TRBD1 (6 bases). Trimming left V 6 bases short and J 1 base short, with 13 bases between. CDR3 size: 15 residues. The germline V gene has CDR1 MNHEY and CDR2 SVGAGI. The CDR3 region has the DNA TGTGCCAGCAGGCGAGGGCAGGGGAGCAATCAGCCCCAGCATTTT. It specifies CASRRGQGSNQPQHF.

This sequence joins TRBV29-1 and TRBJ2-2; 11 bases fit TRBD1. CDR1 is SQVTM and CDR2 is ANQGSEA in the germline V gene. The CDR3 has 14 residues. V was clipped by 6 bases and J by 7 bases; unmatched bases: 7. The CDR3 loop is CSVGDRGNIGELFF. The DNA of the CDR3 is TGCAGCGTGGGGGACAGGGGGAATATCGGGGAGCTGTTTTTT.

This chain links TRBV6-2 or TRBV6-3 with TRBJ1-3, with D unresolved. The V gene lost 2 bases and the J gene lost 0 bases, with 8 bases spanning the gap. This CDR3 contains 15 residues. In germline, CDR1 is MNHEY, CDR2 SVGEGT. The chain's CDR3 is CASSYTLYSGNTIYF. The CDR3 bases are TGTGCCAGCAGTTACACCCTTTACTCTGGAAACACCATATATTTT.

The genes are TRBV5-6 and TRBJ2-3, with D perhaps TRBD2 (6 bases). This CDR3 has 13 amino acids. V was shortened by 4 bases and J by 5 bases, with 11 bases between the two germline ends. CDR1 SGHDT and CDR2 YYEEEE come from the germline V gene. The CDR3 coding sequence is TGTGCCAGCAGCAGGACCGGGGGAGATACGCAGTATTTT. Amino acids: CASSRTGGDTQYF.

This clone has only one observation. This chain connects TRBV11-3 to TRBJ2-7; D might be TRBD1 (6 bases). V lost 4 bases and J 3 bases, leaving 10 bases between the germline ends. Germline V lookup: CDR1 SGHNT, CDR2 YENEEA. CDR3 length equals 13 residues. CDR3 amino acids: CASSSRGSYEQYF. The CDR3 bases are TGTGCCAGCAGCTCAAGGGGGAGCTACGAGCAGTACTTC.

The CDR3 DNA sequence: TGTGCCGGCTCGGGACAGGTCAGGGAGACCCAGTACTTC. It is translated as CAGSGQVRETQYF. J is TRBJ2-5 and V is TRBV30; the match to TRBD1 covers 8 bases. Looked up from germline, CDR1 is GTSNPN and CDR2 is SVGIG (reference sequence). The CDR3 spans 13 residues. V lost 8 bases, J lost 5 bases, and 10 bases stayed unmatched.

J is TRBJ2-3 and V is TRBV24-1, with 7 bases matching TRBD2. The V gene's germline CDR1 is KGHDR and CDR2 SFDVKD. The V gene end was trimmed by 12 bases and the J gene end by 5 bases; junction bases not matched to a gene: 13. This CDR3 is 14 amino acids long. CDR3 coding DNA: TGTGCCGCAGCGGGGCTCTACTCAGGAGATACGCAGTATTTT. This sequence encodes CAAAGLYSGDTQYF.

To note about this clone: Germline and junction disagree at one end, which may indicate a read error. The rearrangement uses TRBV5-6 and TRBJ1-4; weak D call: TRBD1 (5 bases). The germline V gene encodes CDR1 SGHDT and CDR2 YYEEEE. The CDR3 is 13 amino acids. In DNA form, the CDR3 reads TGTGCCAGCAGCTTGGAGGTCGAGGGGCCGAGGGTTTTT. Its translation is CASSLEVEGPRVF.

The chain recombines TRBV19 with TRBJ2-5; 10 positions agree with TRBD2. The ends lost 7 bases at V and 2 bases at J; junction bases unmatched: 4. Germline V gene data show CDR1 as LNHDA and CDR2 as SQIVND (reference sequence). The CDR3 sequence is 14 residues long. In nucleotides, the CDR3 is TGTGCCAGTACCAAGACTAGCGGGCAAGAGACCCAGTACTTC. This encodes CASTKTSGQETQYF.

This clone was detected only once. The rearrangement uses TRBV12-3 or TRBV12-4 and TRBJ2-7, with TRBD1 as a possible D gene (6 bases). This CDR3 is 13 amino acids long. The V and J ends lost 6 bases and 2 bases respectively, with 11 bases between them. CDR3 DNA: TGTGCCAGCAGCCGCGGACAGACCTACGAGCAGTACTTC. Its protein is CASSRGQTYEQYF.